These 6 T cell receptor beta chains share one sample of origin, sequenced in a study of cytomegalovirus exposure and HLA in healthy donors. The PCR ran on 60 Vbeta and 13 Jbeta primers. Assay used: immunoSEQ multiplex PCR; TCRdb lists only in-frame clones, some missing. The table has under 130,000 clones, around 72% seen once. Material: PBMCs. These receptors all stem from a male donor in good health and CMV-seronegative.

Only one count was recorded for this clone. The CDR3 protein is CAISDRKRQGRIYNEQFF. The CDR3 DNA follows: TGTGCCATCAGCGACCGTAAACGACAGGGGCGAATTTACAATGAGCAGTTCTTC. The V and J genes are TRBV10-3 and TRBJ2-1; 8 bases align to TRBD1. J lost 4 bases, V lost 6 bases, and 17 bases had no gene match. The CDR3 is 18 residues long. CDR1 and CDR2 (germline): ENHRY, SYGVKD.

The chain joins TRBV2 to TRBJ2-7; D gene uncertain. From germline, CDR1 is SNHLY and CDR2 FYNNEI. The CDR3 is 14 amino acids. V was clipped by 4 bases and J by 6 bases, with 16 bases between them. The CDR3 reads CASSGYSLSSEQYF. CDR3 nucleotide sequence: TGTGCCAGCAGTGGCTATAGCCTAAGTTCCGAGCAGTACTTC.

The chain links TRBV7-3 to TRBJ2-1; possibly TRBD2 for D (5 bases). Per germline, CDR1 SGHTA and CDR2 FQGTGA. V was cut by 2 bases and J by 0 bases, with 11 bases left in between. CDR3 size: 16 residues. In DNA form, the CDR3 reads TGTGCCAGCAGCTTATCGGGCGGGCCCTCCTACAATGAGCAGTTCTTC. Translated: CASSLSGGPSYNEQFF. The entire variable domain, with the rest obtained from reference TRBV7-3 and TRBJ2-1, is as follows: GAGVSQTPSNKVTEKGKYVELRCDPISGHTALYWYRQSLGQGPEFLIYFQGTGAADDSGLPNDRFFAVRPEGSVSTLKIQRTERGDSAVYLCASSLSGGPSYNEQFFGPGTRLTVL.

The CDR3 DNA reads TGTGCCAGCAGTTTCCAGGGGGACTATGGCTACACCTTC. It is translated as CASSFQGDYGYTF. This chain connects TRBV27 to TRBJ1-2; 7 bases match TRBD1. After removal of 3 bases from V and 3 bases from J, the junction contained 1 base not matched to a gene. This CDR3 is 13 amino acids long. Germline values: CDR1 MNHEY, CDR2 SMNVEV (reference sequence).

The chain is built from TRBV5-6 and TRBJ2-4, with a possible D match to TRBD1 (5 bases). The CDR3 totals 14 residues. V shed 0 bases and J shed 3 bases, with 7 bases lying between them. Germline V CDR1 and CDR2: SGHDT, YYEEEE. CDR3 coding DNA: TGTGCCAGCAGCTTGGTCGACAGCAAAAACATTCAGTACTTC. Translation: CASSLVDSKNIQYF.

CDR3 DNA sequence: TGTGCCAGCAGTGAGGGCGGGGAAAACACTGAAGCTTTCTTT. Translation: CASSEGGENTEAFF. The V call is TRBV2, the J call TRBJ1-1; D remains ambiguous. Germline CDR1 SNHLY, CDR2 FYNNEI. CDR3 size: 14 residues. V lost 3 bases, J lost 2 bases, and 10 bases lay in between.